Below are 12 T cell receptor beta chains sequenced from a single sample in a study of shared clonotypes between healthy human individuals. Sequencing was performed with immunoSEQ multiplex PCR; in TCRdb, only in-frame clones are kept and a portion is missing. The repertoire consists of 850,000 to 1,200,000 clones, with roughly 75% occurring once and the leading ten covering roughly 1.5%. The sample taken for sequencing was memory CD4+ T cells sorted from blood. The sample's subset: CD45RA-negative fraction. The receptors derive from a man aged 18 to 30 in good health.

The CDR3: CASSSGDGRLRGQYF. The DNA for the CDR3 is TGTGCCAGCAGTTCCGGGGACGGAAGACTACGAGGGCAGTACTTC. This rearrangement joins TRBV27 to TRBJ2-7; D tentatively reads TRBD1 or TRBD2 (5 bases each). Germline values: CDR1 MNHEY, CDR2 SMNVEV (reference sequence). This CDR3 spans 15 amino acids. The V gene lost 4 bases and the J gene lost 9 bases, with 22 bases spanning the gap.

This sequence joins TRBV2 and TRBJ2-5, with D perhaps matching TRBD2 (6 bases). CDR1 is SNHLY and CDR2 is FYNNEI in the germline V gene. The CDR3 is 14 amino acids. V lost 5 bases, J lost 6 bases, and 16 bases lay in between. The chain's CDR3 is CASSSEGLGQTQYF. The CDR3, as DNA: TGTGCCAGCAGTTCAGAGGGACTGGGGCAGACCCAGTACTTC. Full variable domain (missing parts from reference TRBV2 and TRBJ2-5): EPEVTQTPSHQVTQMGQEVILRCVPISNHLYFYWYRQILGQKVEFLVSFYNNEISEKSEIFDDQFSVERPDGSNFTLKIRSTKLEDSAMYFCASSSEGLGQTQYFGPGTRLLVL.

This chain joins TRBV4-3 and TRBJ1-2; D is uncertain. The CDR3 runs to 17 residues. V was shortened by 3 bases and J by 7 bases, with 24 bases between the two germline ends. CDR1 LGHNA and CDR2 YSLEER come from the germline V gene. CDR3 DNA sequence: TGCGCCAGCAGCCAGTACCTCAAGGAGGGAACTAGCCCTGGCTACACCTTC. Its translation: CASSQYLKEGTSPGYTF.

This CDR3 reads CASSLPGQANTEAFF. In DNA, the CDR3 is TGTGCCAGCAGCTTGCCGGGACAGGCGAACACTGAAGCTTTCTTT. The chain carries TRBV14 and TRBJ1-1, with 8 bases that match TRBD1. Looked up from germline, CDR1 is SGHDN and CDR2 is FVKESK. V shed 5 bases and J 1 base; nucleotides not matched to a gene: 6. This CDR3 is 15 amino acids long.

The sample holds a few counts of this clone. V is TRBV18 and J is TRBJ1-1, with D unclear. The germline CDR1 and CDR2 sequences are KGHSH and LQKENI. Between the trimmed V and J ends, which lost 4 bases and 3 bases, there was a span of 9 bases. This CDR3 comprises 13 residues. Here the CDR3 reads CASSQGMDTEAFF. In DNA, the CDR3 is TGTGCCAGCTCACAGGGCATGGACACTGAAGCTTTCTTT.

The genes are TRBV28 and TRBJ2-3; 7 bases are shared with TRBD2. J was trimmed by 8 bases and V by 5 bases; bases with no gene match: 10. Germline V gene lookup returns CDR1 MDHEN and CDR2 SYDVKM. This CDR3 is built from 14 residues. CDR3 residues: CASSPGSSGGTQYF. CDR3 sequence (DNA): TGTGCCAGCAGTCCCGGGTCTAGCGGTGGTACGCAGTATTTT.

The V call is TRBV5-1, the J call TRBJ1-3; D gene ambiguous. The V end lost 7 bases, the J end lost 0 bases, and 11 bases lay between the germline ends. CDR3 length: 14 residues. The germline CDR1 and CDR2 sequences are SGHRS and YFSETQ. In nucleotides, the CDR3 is TGCGCCAGCGGGGTGGGGTACTCTGGAAACACCATATATTTT. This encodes CASGVGYSGNTIYF. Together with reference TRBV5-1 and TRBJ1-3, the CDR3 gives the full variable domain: KAGVTQTPRYLIKTRGQQVTLSCSPISGHRSVSWYQQTPGQGLQFLFEYFSETQRNKGNFPGRFSGRQFSNSRSEMNVSTLELGDSALYLCASGVGYSGNTIYFGEGSWLTVV.

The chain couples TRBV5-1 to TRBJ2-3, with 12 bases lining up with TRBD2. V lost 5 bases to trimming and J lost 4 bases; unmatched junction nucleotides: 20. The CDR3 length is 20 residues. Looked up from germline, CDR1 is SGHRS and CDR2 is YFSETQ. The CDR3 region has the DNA TGCGCCAGCAGGTGGGCCCCCTCTAGCGGGAGGGCCGCTGGGGCAGATACGCAGTATTTT. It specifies CASRWAPSSGRAAGADTQYF.

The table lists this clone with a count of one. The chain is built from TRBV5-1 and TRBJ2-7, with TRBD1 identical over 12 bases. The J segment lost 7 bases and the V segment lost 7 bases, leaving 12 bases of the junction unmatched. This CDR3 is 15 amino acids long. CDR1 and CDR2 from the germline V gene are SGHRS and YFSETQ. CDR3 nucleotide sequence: TGCGCCAGCGGGGCCGGGACAGGGGGCGTTCGGGAGCAGTACTTC. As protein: CASGAGTGGVREQYF.

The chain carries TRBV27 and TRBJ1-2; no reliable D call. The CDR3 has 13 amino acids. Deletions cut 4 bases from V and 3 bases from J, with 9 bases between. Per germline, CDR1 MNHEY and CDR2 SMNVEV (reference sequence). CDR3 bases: TGTGCCAGCAGTTACGGGAAATACTATGGCTACACCTTC. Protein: CASSYGKYYGYTF.

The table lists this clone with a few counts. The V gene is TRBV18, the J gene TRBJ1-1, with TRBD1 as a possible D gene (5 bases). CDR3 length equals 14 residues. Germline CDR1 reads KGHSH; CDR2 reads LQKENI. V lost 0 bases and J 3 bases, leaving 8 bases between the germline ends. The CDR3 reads CASSPPGGDTEAFF. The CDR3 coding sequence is TGTGCCAGCTCACCACCGGGGGGGGACACTGAAGCTTTCTTT.

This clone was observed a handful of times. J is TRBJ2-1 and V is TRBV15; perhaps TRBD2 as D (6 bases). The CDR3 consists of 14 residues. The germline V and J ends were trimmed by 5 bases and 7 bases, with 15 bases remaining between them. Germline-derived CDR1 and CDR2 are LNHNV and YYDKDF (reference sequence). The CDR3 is CATSEGLPSNEQFF. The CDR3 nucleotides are TGTGCCACCAGCGAGGGACTCCCGAGTAATGAGCAGTTCTTC.